Listed below are T cell receptor beta chains from one sample, sequenced in a study of response to subunit inactivated influenza vaccine. One entry per CDR3 protein results from TCRdb running MiXCR on the RT-PCR reads. The sample has around 710,000 distinct CDR3 sequences, about 14% seen once. The sequenced sample was PBMCs from blood, obtained less than 15 days before vaccination. The receptors come from a man aged 50-59 years who received an inactivated influenza vaccine. The CDR3 runs from the conserved cysteine through the conserved F or W. The order of the fields is D gene, clone size, V gene, J gene, CDR3 protein, CDR3 DNA. A D gene is named only where the DNA matches it firmly. Clone sizes are given selectively: once, few, many, or a class where the clone is expanded.

d_gene: NA; abundance: few; v_gene: TRBV12-3/TRBV12-4; j_gene: TRBJ1-6; CDR3aa: CASKSRGSYNSPLHF; CDR3nt: TGTGCCAGCAAGAGCAGGGGTTCCTATAATTCACCCCTCCACTTT
d_gene: NA; abundance: many; v_gene: TRBV15; j_gene: TRBJ1-4; CDR3aa: CATSRAPHMLSGQLFF; CDR3nt: TGTGCCACCAGCAGAGCACCCCACATGCTATCCGGTCAACTGTTTTTT
d_gene: NA; abundance: many; v_gene: TRBV12-3/TRBV12-4; j_gene: TRBJ2-3; CDR3aa: CASSLRESSTDTQYF; CDR3nt: TGTGCCAGCAGTTTAAGGGAGTCTAGCACAGATACGCAGTATTTT
d_gene: NA; abundance: many; v_gene: TRBV20-1; j_gene: TRBJ2-2; CDR3aa: CSARPGTNTGELFF; CDR3nt: TGCAGTGCTAGACCCGGGACGAACACCGGGGAGCTGTTTTTT
d_gene: TRBD2; abundance: NA; v_gene: TRBV5-1; j_gene: TRBJ2-1; CDR3aa: CASSLPLAGGPNEQFF; CDR3nt: TGCGCCAGCAGCTTGCCACTAGCGGGAGGTCCCAATGAGCAGTTCTTC
d_gene: TRBD1; abundance: NA; v_gene: TRBV6-1; j_gene: TRBJ1-1; CDR3aa: CVSSEQGARTEAFF; CDR3nt: TGTGTCAGCAGTGAACAGGGGGCGAGGACTGAAGCTTTCTTT
d_gene: NA; abundance: many; v_gene: TRBV12-3/TRBV12-4; j_gene: TRBJ1-4; CDR3aa: CASSAAAGTNEKLFF; CDR3nt: TGTGCCAGCAGTGCGGCGGCAGGAACTAATGAAAAACTGTTTTTT
d_gene: NA; abundance: NA; v_gene: TRBV7-9; j_gene: TRBJ2-3; CDR3aa: CASSLDGGSTDTQYF; CDR3nt: TGTGCCAGCAGCTTAGACGGGGGCAGCACAGATACGCAGTATTTT
d_gene: TRBD1; abundance: few; v_gene: TRBV2; j_gene: TRBJ1-4; CDR3aa: CASRGTGVFEKLFF; CDR3nt: TGTGCCAGCAGGGGGACAGGGGTCTTCGAAAAACTGTTTTTT
d_gene: NA; abundance: many; v_gene: TRBV3-1; j_gene: TRBJ2-3; CDR3aa: CARAFVPGGTTDTQYF; CDR3nt: TGTGCCAGAGCTTTTGTCCCCGGCGGAACTACAGATACGCAGTATTTT
d_gene: NA; abundance: few; v_gene: TRBV27; j_gene: TRBJ2-1; CDR3aa: CASSWRSYNEQFF; CDR3nt: TGTGCCAGCAGTTGGAGGTCCTACAATGAGCAGTTCTTC
d_gene: TRBD1; abundance: NA; v_gene: TRBV10-3; j_gene: TRBJ1-1; CDR3aa: CAISGDRDGTEAFF; CDR3nt: TGTGCCATCAGTGGAGACAGGGATGGCACTGAAGCTTTCTTT
d_gene: NA; abundance: few; v_gene: TRBV5-1; j_gene: TRBJ2-7; CDR3aa: CASSGDWGNGEQYF; CDR3nt: TGCGCCAGCAGCGGGGATTGGGGGAATGGCGAGCAGTACTTC
d_gene: NA; abundance: NA; v_gene: TRBV6-1; j_gene: TRBJ2-1; CDR3aa: CASAQSSGGPTYRINEQFF; CDR3nt: TGTGCCAGCGCTCAAAGCTCTGGCGGGCCCACCTACCGAATCAATGAGCAGTTCTTC
d_gene: NA; abundance: many; v_gene: TRBV9; j_gene: TRBJ2-2; CDR3aa: CASSAGNTGELFF; CDR3nt: TGTGCCAGCAGCGCGGGGAACACCGGGGAGCTGTTTTTT
d_gene: TRBD1; abundance: many; v_gene: TRBV12-3/TRBV12-4; j_gene: TRBJ1-1; CDR3aa: CASRSPGGTEAFF; CDR3nt: TGTGCCAGCAGGTCCCCAGGGGGCACTGAAGCTTTCTTT
d_gene: TRBD1; abundance: NA; v_gene: TRBV6-5; j_gene: TRBJ1-3; CDR3aa: CASSYALPTGGWDTIYF; CDR3nt: TGTGCCAGCAGTTACGCCCTCCCGACAGGGGGCTGGGACACCATATATTTT
d_gene: TRBD1; abundance: NA; v_gene: TRBV5-5; j_gene: TRBJ1-1; CDR3aa: CASSMTGYTEAFF; CDR3nt: TGTGCCAGCAGCATGACAGGGTACACTGAAGCTTTCTTT
d_gene: NA; abundance: many; v_gene: TRBV20-1; j_gene: TRBJ2-7; CDR3aa: CSASPGGWSYEQYF; CDR3nt: TGCAGTGCTAGCCCCGGGGGTTGGTCCTACGAGCAGTACTTC
d_gene: TRBD2; abundance: NA; v_gene: TRBV20-1; j_gene: TRBJ2-3; CDR3aa: CSARGVAGARDTQYF; CDR3nt: TGCAGTGCTAGAGGAGTAGCGGGGGCGAGAGATACGCAGTATTTT
d_gene: TRBD1; abundance: few; v_gene: TRBV7-6; j_gene: TRBJ2-3; CDR3aa: CASSLAFEGADTDTQYF; CDR3nt: TGTGCCAGCAGCTTAGCATTTGAGGGGGCCGACACAGATACGCAGTATTTT
d_gene: NA; abundance: many; v_gene: TRBV3-1; j_gene: TRBJ1-4; CDR3aa: CASSQAEPAEKLFF; CDR3nt: TGTGCCAGCAGCCAAGCGGAGCCCGCCGAAAAACTGTTTTTT
d_gene: NA; abundance: few; v_gene: TRBV7-2; j_gene: TRBJ1-5; CDR3aa: CASTLGAGINQPQHF; CDR3nt: TGTGCCAGCACCCTAGGGGCAGGGATCAATCAGCCCCAGCATTTT
d_gene: TRBD2; abundance: many; v_gene: TRBV20-1; j_gene: TRBJ2-1; CDR3aa: CSAISGRPPRRDEQFF; CDR3nt: TGCAGTGCTATTAGCGGGAGGCCCCCTAGAAGGGATGAGCAGTTCTTC
d_gene: NA; abundance: NA; v_gene: TRBV20-1; j_gene: TRBJ2-1; CDR3aa: CSANPRSYNEQFF; CDR3nt: TGCAGTGCTAATCCTCGGTCCTACAATGAGCAGTTCTTC
d_gene: TRBD1; abundance: few; v_gene: TRBV27; j_gene: TRBJ2-2; CDR3aa: CASSLSHTGTGYTGELFF; CDR3nt: TGTGCCAGCAGTTTATCGCATACCGGGACAGGGTACACCGGGGAGCTGTTTTTT
d_gene: NA; abundance: few; v_gene: TRBV7-2; j_gene: TRBJ2-1; CDR3aa: CASSLRGGGSYNEQFF; CDR3nt: TGTGCCAGCAGCCTCAGGGGAGGCGGCTCCTACAATGAGCAGTTCTTC
d_gene: NA; abundance: NA; v_gene: TRBV4-2; j_gene: TRBJ1-3; CDR3aa: CASSQEVVAGNTIYF; CDR3nt: TGTGCCAGCAGCCAAGAAGTTGTGGCTGGAAACACCATATATTTT
d_gene: TRBD2; abundance: few; v_gene: TRBV20-1; j_gene: TRBJ2-1; CDR3aa: CSARAGLVDEQFF; CDR3nt: TGCAGTGCTAGAGCCGGACTAGTCGATGAGCAGTTCTTC